This T cell receptor beta chain was documented in a study of OX40 agonist ivuxolimab in advanced cancers. Notes on the study in general: The authors also found low normalized T-cell clonal expansion in some nonresponders.

CDR1 is MNHEY and CDR2 is SVGAGI in the germline V gene. The CDR3 is made up of 15 amino acids. The V and J ends lost 6 bases and 6 bases respectively, with 17 bases between them. Comment on this clone: Its antigen remains unidentified.

On cycle 4 day 1 and cycle 7 day 1, as well as at baseline, blood was sampled. Profiling relied on immunoSEQ multiplex PCR, and the TCRdb table lists in-frame clones only, not all of them. This sample carries several thousand clones, approximately 80% of them seen once, and the ten largest clones take over 30%. This TCR derives from an adult with an advanced solid tumor such as melanoma, head and neck, liver or kidney cancer. Sample: CD4+ or CD8+ T cells sorted from blood, taken in a trial of the OX40 agonist ivuxolimab. J is TRBJ1-4 and V is TRBV6-5; D possibly corresponds to TRBD1 (6 bases). CDR3 amino acids: CASRGTTRGDEKLFF. CDR3 in DNA: TGTGCCAGCAGGGGGACAACCCGAGGGGATGAAAAACTGTTTTTT.